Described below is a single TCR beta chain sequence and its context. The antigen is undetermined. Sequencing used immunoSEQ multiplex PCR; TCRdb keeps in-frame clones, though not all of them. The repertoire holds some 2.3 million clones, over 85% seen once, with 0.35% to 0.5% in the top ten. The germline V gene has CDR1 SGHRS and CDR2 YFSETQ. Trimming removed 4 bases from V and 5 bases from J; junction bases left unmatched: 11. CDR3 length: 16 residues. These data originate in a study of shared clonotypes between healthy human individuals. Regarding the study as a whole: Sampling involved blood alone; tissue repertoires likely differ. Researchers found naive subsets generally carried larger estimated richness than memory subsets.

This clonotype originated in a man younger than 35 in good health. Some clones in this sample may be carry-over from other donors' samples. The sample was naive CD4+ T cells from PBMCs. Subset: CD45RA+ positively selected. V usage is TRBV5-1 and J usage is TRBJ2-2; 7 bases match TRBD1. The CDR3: CASSDGQDFMTGELFF. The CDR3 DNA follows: TGCGCCAGCAGCGACGGACAGGACTTTATGACCGGGGAGCTGTTTTTT.